The 14 T cell receptor beta chains in this list originate from one sample, sequenced in a study of blood T cells in healthy people across ages. A J-beta primer mix and a sample-barcoded 5' primer were used in a second PCR of roughly 7 to 12 cycles. Each CDR3 protein is one row after TCRdb ran MiXCR on the 5' RACE reads. The data hold about 1 million distinct CDR3 sequences, with under 55% observed a single time. What was sequenced was blood. The source is an older woman in good health.

The chain joins TRBV28 to TRBJ2-1, with TRBD1 matching 10 bases. CDR1 and CDR2 from the germline V gene are MDHEN and SYDVKM. The CDR3 is made up of 15 amino acids. Unmatched junction bases numbered 9, after V lost 6 bases and J lost 7 bases. The CDR3 DNA is TGTGCCAGCAGCCGCGACAGGGGGCGTTTAAATGAGCAGTTCTTC. Its protein is CASSRDRGRLNEQFF.

This clonotype came up once. The V and J genes are TRBV5-4 and TRBJ2-5; D uncertain. Germline values: CDR1 SGHNT, CDR2 YYREEE (reference sequence). The CDR3 is 15 amino acids. Trimming left V 4 bases short and J 1 base short, with 14 bases between. Here the CDR3 DNA reads TGTGCCAGCAGCACCGGGCCCACGGCCCAAGAGACCCAGTACTTC. This codes for CASSTGPTAQETQYF.

This chain uses TRBV4-1 with TRBJ2-7, with TRBD2 as a possible D gene (6 bases). This CDR3 has 17 amino acids. V was pared by 5 bases and J by 7 bases, with 27 bases between. The germline gives CDR1 MGHRA, CDR2 YSYEKL. Here the CDR3 reads CASSAPSGELSYNEQYF. In DNA, the CDR3 is TGCGCCAGCAGCGCCCCATCGGGAGAGTTATCCTACAATGAGCAGTACTTC.

The chain employs TRBV18 and TRBJ2-3; D might be TRBD1 (5 bases). Trimming left V 6 bases short and J 0 bases short, with 10 bases between. Germline CDR1 is KGHSH and CDR2 is LQKENI. The CDR3 is 14 amino acids. The CDR3 loop is CASSSRESTDTQYF. The CDR3 DNA follows: TGTGCCAGCTCTAGCAGGGAAAGCACAGATACGCAGTATTTT.

The genes are TRBV7-3 and TRBJ2-6; D gene uncertain. Germline assignment: CDR1 SGHTA and CDR2 FQGTGA. Trimming removed 5 bases at V and 0 bases at J, with 8 bases between. The CDR3 contains 15 residues. The CDR3: CASSISHSGANVLTF. DNA of the CDR3: TGTGCCAGCAGCATCAGCCACTCTGGGGCCAACGTCCTGACTTTC.

The chain combines TRBV2 with TRBJ2-1, with 10 bases lining up with TRBD2. The CDR3 contains 19 residues. CDR1 SNHLY and CDR2 FYNNEI come from the germline V gene. V shed 2 bases, J shed 6 bases, and the junction held 16 bases outside the gene matches. The CDR3 coding sequence is TGTGCCAGCAGTGAACACGGAGTGGTAGCGGGAGGTTTCGGCAATGAGCAGTTCTTC. The encoded protein is CASSEHGVVAGGFGNEQFF.

The sample holds a few counts of this clonotype. The rearrangement links TRBV10-2 to TRBJ1-2, with a weak D call TRBD1 (6 bases). Germline values: CDR1 WSHSY, CDR2 SAAADI. The CDR3 consists of 13 residues. Deletions cut 8 bases from V and 8 bases from J, with 18 bases between. In DNA form, the CDR3 reads TGCGCCAGCGGCGATGGACAGTTTAACGGCTACACCTTC. Amino acid sequence: CASGDGQFNGYTF.

The rearrangement links TRBV28 to TRBJ2-3; D uncertain. The CDR3 contains 13 residues. Germline V CDR1 and CDR2: MDHEN, SYDVKM. V lost 5 bases and J 6 bases, leaving 12 bases between the germline ends. This CDR3 reads CASSPPPADTQYF. The CDR3 DNA sequence: TGTGCCAGCAGTCCCCCCCCCGCGGATACGCAGTATTTT.

Only a few counts were recorded for this clonotype. The chain carries TRBV6-6 and TRBJ2-3; maybe TRBD1 (6 bases). The CDR3 contains 12 residues. Per germline, CDR1 MNHNY and CDR2 SVGAGI (reference sequence). V gave up 2 bases and J gave up 6 bases, with 6 bases separating them. CDR3 DNA: TGTGCCAGCAGTTACGACAGGGATACGCAGTATTTT. It is translated as CASSYDRDTQYF.

This clonotype showed up just a few times. The chain recombines TRBV4-2 with TRBJ1-2, with D perhaps TRBD1 (5 bases). This CDR3 has 14 amino acids. Germline CDR1 and CDR2: LGHNA and YNFKEQ. V gave up 0 bases and J gave up 8 bases, with 13 bases separating them. The CDR3 loop is CASSQDVGVGGYTF. DNA of the CDR3: TGTGCCAGCAGCCAAGATGTAGGGGTAGGAGGCTACACCTTC.

The chain recombines TRBV5-1 with TRBJ2-5; possibly TRBD1 or TRBD2 for D (6 bases each). V was clipped by 4 bases and J by 1 base, with 17 bases between them. The CDR3 contains 16 residues. Germline CDR1 and CDR2: SGHRS and YFSETQ. The CDR3 nucleotides are TGCGCCAGCAGCCACATAGAGGGGGGTATCCAAGAGACCCAGTACTTC. This gives the protein CASSHIEGGIQETQYF.

This clonotype was counted at least ten times. The V and J genes are TRBV3-1 and TRBJ2-5; D may correspond to TRBD1 or TRBD2 (5 bases each). CDR3 length equals 15 residues. Deletions cut 1 base from V and 1 base from J, with 10 bases between. Germline V gene lookup returns CDR1 LGHDT and CDR2 YNNKEL (reference sequence). The DNA of the CDR3 is TGTGCCAGCAGCCAAGCCTCAGGGACCCAAGAGACCCAGTACTTC. Translating it yields CASSQASGTQETQYF.

In this sample, this clonotype turned up a few times. The rearrangement joins TRBV5-1 to TRBJ2-5, with D possibly being TRBD1 (6 bases). The DNA end lines up better with TRBJ2-7; the J call may be wrong. This CDR3 comprises 13 residues. The germline gives CDR1 SGHRS, CDR2 YFSETQ. CDR3 sequence: CARPGERHYEQYF. The CDR3 DNA follows: TGCGCCAGACCAGGGGAGAGACACTACGAGCAGTACTTC.

As for this clonotype: A junction boundary mismatches the germline segment, possibly from a read error. The chain employs TRBV15 and TRBJ2-6, with 9 bases fitting TRBD1. The CDR3 loop spans 16 amino acids. Germline V lookup: CDR1 LNHNV, CDR2 YYDKDF (reference sequence). The CDR3 is CVTRGTGLIGANVLTF. The CDR3, as DNA: TGTGTCACCAGAGGGACAGGGCTGATCGGGGCCAACGTCCTGACTTTC.